The 25 T cell receptor beta chains in this list originate from one sample, sequenced in a study of CD8+CD57+ T cells in acquired aplastic anemia. Selection for sequencing was limited to patients who had shown CD8+CD57+ cell expansion by flow cytometry. Genomic DNA templated the TCR beta VDJ and CDR3 profiling. TCRdb fed the reads into MiXCR, producing one record per CDR3 protein. The sample holds about 160,000 distinct CDR3 sequences; about half are singletons and the top ten take 3.2%. Sequencing was performed on sorted CD4+, CD8+, or CD8+CD57+ T cells (not recorded which) from PBMCs. The receptor source for this set is a human donor with aplastic anemia.

This clonotype has ten or more counts. The chain links TRBV6-1 to TRBJ2-3; D gene uncertain. The ends were cut back, 2 bases at V and 6 bases at J, with 15 bases in the middle. In germline, CDR1 is MNHNS, CDR2 SASEGT. The CDR3 contains 15 residues. For the CDR3, the DNA is TGTGCCAGCAGTGAACTAGGCCTAGAGGCGGATACGCAGTATTTT. As protein: CASSELGLEADTQYF.

The rearrangement links TRBV2 to TRBJ2-1, with D possibly TRBD2 on 6 matching bases. The CDR3 contains 13 residues. CDR1 SNHLY and CDR2 FYNNEI come from the germline V gene. Trimming removed 8 bases at V and 8 bases at J, with 16 bases between. In DNA, the CDR3 is TGTGCCAGCGGGGGAGGCCTCGGTCATGAGCAGTTCTTC. Translation: CASGGGLGHEQFF.

This clonotype was recorded many times. The V call is TRBV20-1, the J call TRBJ2-2; TRBD1 agrees at 12 bases. J gave up 5 bases and V 5 bases, and 6 bases lay outside the gene matches. The germline CDR1 and CDR2 sequences are DFQATT and SNEGSKA (reference sequence). The CDR3 consists of 15 residues. CDR3 nucleotide sequence: TGCAGTGCTCTTGTGGGACAGGGGGCGACCGGGGAGCTGTTTTTT. Encoded protein: CSALVGQGATGELFF.

The rearrangement joins TRBV15 to TRBJ2-1; 9 bases map to TRBD2. Germline V lookup: CDR1 LNHNV, CDR2 YYDKDF (reference sequence). V shed 5 bases and J 0 bases; nucleotides not matched to a gene: 14. The length of the CDR3 is 19 residues. This chain's CDR3 is CATSGPTSGVLSSYNEQFF. The CDR3 bases are TGTGCCACCAGCGGGCCGACTAGCGGTGTCCTGAGCTCCTACAATGAGCAGTTCTTC.

The V and J genes are TRBV25-1 and TRBJ2-1, with TRBD2 identical over 10 bases. Looked up from germline, CDR1 is MGHDK and CDR2 is SYGVNS. The CDR3 runs 17 residues. V lost 4 bases and J lost 6; bases outside the gene matches: 12. The CDR3 sequence is CASSGEVVSGRGNEQFF. In DNA, the CDR3 is TGTGCCAGCAGTGGGGAGGTTGTAAGCGGGAGGGGCAATGAGCAGTTCTTC.

This clonotype was seen many times. The genes are TRBV29-1 and TRBJ1-2; D is uncertain. CDR1 and CDR2 (germline): SQVTM, ANQGSEA. There are 15 residues in the CDR3. The ends were cut back, 4 bases at V and 1 base at J, with 16 bases in the middle. The CDR3 is CSVASNIGSNYGYTF. The CDR3 nucleotides are TGCAGCGTTGCATCGAATATTGGTAGTAACTATGGCTACACCTTC.

This clonotype was recorded many times. This rearrangement joins TRBV4-2 to TRBJ2-6, with TRBD1 identical over 7 bases. There are 16 residues in the CDR3. Germline V CDR1 and CDR2: LGHNA, YNFKEQ. With 1 base clipped from V and 3 bases from J, the junction kept 3 bases outside the gene matches. Written as DNA, the CDR3 is TGTGCCAGCAGCCAAGGTAACAGGGGTGGGGCCAACGTCCTGACTTTC. Translated: CASSQGNRGGANVLTF.

In its sample, this clonotype was seen many times. A much larger clone lies a single base off, so this may be a read error. This chain joins TRBV24-1 and TRBJ2-7; 8 nucleotides line up with TRBD2. This CDR3 has 15 amino acids. CDR1 is KGHDR and CDR2 is SFDVKD in the germline V gene. The V segment lost 0 bases and the J segment 0 bases; nucleotides outside the gene matches: 0. The CDR3 sequence is CATSDLSGSSYEQYF. The CDR3 DNA is TGTGCCACCAGTGATTTGAGCGGGAGCTCCTACGAGCAGTACTTC.

For this clonotype: The junction shows a germline mismatch at one end, possibly a read error. The J gene is TRBJ1-4, the V gene TRBV25-1, with D possibly TRBD1 on 6 matching bases. Germline CDR1 is MGHDK and CDR2 is SYGVNS. The CDR3 spans 15 residues. The CDR3 nucleotides are TGTGCCAGCAGACTTTCGACAGGTTTTGTGGAAAAACTGTCTTTT. It encodes CASRLSTGFVEKLSF.

This clonotype was picked up many times. The chain joins TRBV4-3 to TRBJ2-3; 9 bases are shared with TRBD1. V trimming: 3 bases; J trimming: 6 bases; junction bases outside the gene matches: 7. The CDR3 runs to 15 residues. Germline V CDR1 and CDR2: LGHNA, YSLEER. For the CDR3, the DNA is TGCGCCAGCAGCCATCGGACAGGGGACAGGGATACGCAGTATTTT. Translation: CASSHRTGDRDTQYF.

This clonotype was counted between two and nine times. The genes are TRBV19 and TRBJ1-5; 8 bases are a match to TRBD1. This CDR3 is 15 amino acids long. V was pared by 5 bases and J by 5 bases, with 8 bases of the junction left unmatched. From germline, CDR1 is LNHDA and CDR2 SQIVND (reference sequence). CDR3 residues: CASSGIEQGDQPQHF. Here the CDR3 DNA reads TGTGCCAGTAGTGGAATTGAACAGGGGGATCAGCCCCAGCATTTT.

Many counts were recorded for this clonotype. Mismatch with germline at one junction end may stem from a read error. The J gene is TRBJ1-5, the V gene TRBV24-1, with 9 nucleotides matching TRBD1. The CDR3 runs to 18 residues. Germline assignment: CDR1 KGHDR and CDR2 SFDVKD. Here the CDR3 DNA reads TGTGCCACCACGACAGGGGGAATACGGTACGATAGCAGTCAGCCCCAGCATTTT. Amino acid sequence: CATTTGGIRYDSSQPQHF.

Worth noting for this clonotype: A much larger clone lies one base from this, so it may be a read error. V and J are TRBV3-1 and TRBJ2-1, with a tentative D call TRBD2 (5 bases). The germline V gene has CDR1 LGHDT and CDR2 YNNKEL (reference sequence). The CDR3 has 14 residues. Here the CDR3 reads CASSQEVAWHEQLF. The DNA of the CDR3 is TGTGCCAGCAGCCAAGAAGTAGCGTGGCATGAGCAGCTCTTC.

There are a few counts of this clonotype. The chain is built from TRBV29-1 and TRBJ2-1; 11 bases map to TRBD2. The CDR3 sequence is 13 residues long. Per germline, CDR1 SQVTM and CDR2 ANQGSEA. With V trimmed by 4 bases and J by 8 bases, 4 bases remained unmatched. CDR3 bases: TGCAGCGTTGGACTAGCGGGGAACTATGAGCAGTTCTTC. It is translated as CSVGLAGNYEQFF.

This clonotype was found many times. The chain employs TRBV7-2 and TRBJ2-1, with TRBD1 matching 7 bases. The CDR3 is 13 amino acids. Germline V gene sequence: CDR1 SGHTA, CDR2 FQGNSA. The V segment lost 5 bases and the J segment 9 bases; nucleotides outside the gene matches: 7. CDR3: CASSPRQGGEQFF. The CDR3 DNA reads TGTGCCAGCAGCCCCCGACAGGGTGGTGAGCAGTTCTTC.

This clonotype has at least ten counts. The chain uses TRBV7-2 and TRBJ1-1; 8 bases align to TRBD1. The length of the CDR3 is 13 residues. Trimming took 5 bases from V and 1 from J; bases not matched to a gene: 0. Germline CDR1 is SGHTA and CDR2 is FQGNSA. The CDR3 nucleotides are TGTGCCAGCAGCGGACAGGGGAACACTGAAGCTTTCTTT. Amino acids: CASSGQGNTEAFF.

V gene TRBV7-2 combines with J gene TRBJ2-3, with D uncertain. Germline CDR1 is SGHTA and CDR2 is FQGNSA. The CDR3 runs 14 residues. Trimming cost V 5 bases and J 4 bases, with 13 bases left between them. CDR3 nucleotides: TGTGCCAGCAGCATGACTCTCACGGCAGATACGCAGTATTTT. Amino acid sequence: CASSMTLTADTQYF.

This clonotype appeared many times. A much bigger clone sits one base away, suggesting this may be a read error. The rearrangement uses TRBV7-2 and TRBJ2-1; D gene ambiguous. The germline gives CDR1 SGHTA, CDR2 FQGNSA. The CDR3 covers 14 residues. The CDR3 loop is CANSPSWVRNEQFF. For the CDR3, the DNA is TGTGCCAACAGCCCCTCGTGGGTCAGAAATGAGCAGTTCTTC. Combining the CDR3 with reference TRBV7-2 and TRBJ2-1 gives the whole variable domain GAGVSQSPSNKVTEKGKDVELRCDPISGHTALYWYRQSLGQGLEFLIYFQGNSAPDKSGLPSDRFSAERTGGSVSTLTIQRTQQEDSAVYLCANSPSWVRNEQFFGPGTRLTVL.

A note on this clonotype: One end of the junction does not line up with germline, which may come from a read error. This chain connects TRBV30 to TRBJ2-2; a weak D match, TRBD1 (5 bases). This CDR3 is 15 amino acids long. Looked up from germline, CDR1 is GTSNPN and CDR2 is SVGIG (reference sequence). The CDR3 DNA follows: TGTGCCCGGAGAACAGGCCCCTCGAACACCGGGGAGCTGTTTTTT. Translation gives CARRTGPSNTGELFF.

This clonotype was picked up a small number of times. The chain combines TRBV29-1 with TRBJ1-1; no firm D call. Trimming took 6 bases from V and 5 from J, leaving 10 bases between them. Germline V gives CDR1 SQVTM, CDR2 ANQGSEA. The CDR3 has 11 residues. For the CDR3, the DNA is TGCAGCGTGAGGGTGCGGACTGAAGCTTTCTTT. Its translation is CSVRVRTEAFF.

The rearrangement uses TRBV10-3 and TRBJ2-7; TRBD2 matches at 11 bases. J lost 3 bases, V lost 8 bases, and 9 bases had no gene match. This CDR3 is built from 15 residues. Germline CDR1 and CDR2: ENHRY and SYGVKD. CDR3 nucleotides: TGTGCCATCGCTGCCTCACTAGCGGGAGACTACGAGCAGTACTTC. Its protein is CAIAASLAGDYEQYF.

The V gene is TRBV9, the J gene TRBJ2-7, with unresolved D. Trimming cost V 0 bases and J 5 bases, with 6 bases left between them. Germline V CDR1 and CDR2: SGDLS, YYNGEE. The CDR3 is 12 amino acids. The CDR3 loop reads CASSVVGHEQYF. CDR3 bases: TGTGCCAGCAGCGTAGTCGGTCACGAGCAGTACTTC.

This clonotype was seen ten or more times. This chain joins TRBV11-2 and TRBJ1-3; 9 nucleotides line up with TRBD1. CDR1 is SGHAT, CDR2 FQNNGV, per germline. Germline trimming cut 5 bases from V and 4 bases from J; bases unmatched to any gene: 6. The CDR3 length is 15 residues. The CDR3 coding sequence is TGTGCCAGCAGCCCCGGACAGGGGCCCGGAAACACCATATATTTT. Amino acid sequence: CASSPGQGPGNTIYF.

This clonotype has more than one count but fewer than ten. The chain uses TRBV18 and TRBJ2-3, with a tentative D call TRBD1 (5 bases). CDR3 length equals 15 residues. V shed 5 bases and J shed 2 bases, with 14 bases lying between them. Germline V gene sequence: CDR1 KGHSH, CDR2 LQKENI. Written as DNA, the CDR3 is TGTGCCAGCTCATCAGCAGGGATTTACACAGATACGCAGTATTTT. Protein sequence: CASSSAGIYTDTQYF.

This clonotype came up once. This sequence joins TRBV19 and TRBJ1-1; no definite D call. CDR1 LNHDA and CDR2 SQIVND come from the germline V gene (reference sequence). V was cut by 3 bases and J by 6 bases, with 11 bases left in between. There are 13 residues in the CDR3. Here the CDR3 reads CASSIGVQAEAFF. DNA of the CDR3: TGTGCCAGTAGTATCGGGGTTCAGGCTGAAGCTTTCTTT.